Following are 17 T cell receptor beta chains from one sample sequenced in a study of T-cell reconstitution after alpha-beta-depleted transplantation in children. Researchers prepared the TCRbeta library using unique molecular identifiers, the study reports. TCRdb re-derived calls from the PCR reads in MiXCR, one entry per CDR3 protein. There are about 540,000 distinct CDR3 sequences in the sample; around 20% occur only once, and 3% to 4% lies in the top ten. The starting material was PBMCs from the stem cell graft donor, obtained from the stem cell graft. These receptors originate from a human donor who donated a stem cell graft to a child with acute lymphoblastic leukemia.

The chain is built from TRBV18 and TRBJ2-1; tentative D call: TRBD2 (5 bases). Germline CDR1 KGHSH, CDR2 LQKENI. Trimming took 6 bases from V and 9 from J, leaving 9 bases between them. CDR3 length: 11 amino acids. CDR3: CASSREGEQFF. CDR3 in DNA: TGTGCCAGCTCCCGTGAGGGTGAGCAGTTCTTC.

The chain couples TRBV2 to TRBJ2-7; TRBD2 aligns across 10 bases. Germline CDR1 is SNHLY and CDR2 is FYNNEI. The CDR3 runs to 15 residues. The V gene end was trimmed by 6 bases and the J gene end by 2 bases; junction bases not matched to a gene: 7. DNA for the CDR3: TGTGCCAGCAGGTCCGGGACTAGCGTCGCCTACGAGCAGTACTTC. Its protein product is CASRSGTSVAYEQYF.

J is TRBJ1-2 and V is TRBV6-1; 8 nucleotides agree with TRBD1. Germline V gives CDR1 MNHNS, CDR2 SASEGT. This CDR3 comprises 15 residues. V lost 3 bases to trimming and J lost 5 bases; unmatched junction nucleotides: 8. Here the CDR3 DNA reads TGTGCCAGCAGTGAGAGCGGGACAGGAGTATATGGCTACACCTTC. It yields the protein CASSESGTGVYGYTF.

The chain joins TRBV3-1 to TRBJ2-7; no reliable D call. The CDR3 is 15 amino acids. V gave up 1 base and J gave up 2 bases, with 12 bases separating them. In germline, CDR1 is LGHDT, CDR2 YNNKEL (reference sequence). CDR3 bases: TGTGCCAGCAGCCAAGGTAATGACGGTACCTACGAGCAGTACTTC. It translates to CASSQGNDGTYEQYF.

To note about this clonotype: A much larger clone lies one base from this, so it may be a read error. The V gene is TRBV29-1, the J gene TRBJ1-2; D uncertain. V was trimmed by 3 bases and J by 4 bases, leaving 6 bases between them. This CDR3 region has 11 residues. CDR1 is SQVTM, CDR2 ANQGSEA, per germline. Here the CDR3 DNA reads TGCAGCGTTGAGGCGGTCTATGGCTACACCTTC. This codes for CSVEAVYGYTF. The variable domain in full, completed from reference TRBV29-1 and TRBJ1-2, reads SAVISQKPSRDICQRGTSLTIQCQVDSQVTMMFWYRQQPGQSLTLIATANQGSEATYESGFVIDKFPISRPNLTFSTLTVSNMSPEDSSIYLCSVEAVYGYTFGSGTRLTVV.

J is TRBJ2-2 and V is TRBV12-3 or TRBV12-4; D is perhaps TRBD1 or TRBD2 (6 bases each). The germline V and J ends were trimmed by 5 bases and 5 bases, with 15 bases remaining between them. There are 15 residues in the CDR3. The CDR3 spells CASSLGGILTGELFF. For the CDR3, the DNA is TGTGCCAGCAGTCTCGGGGGCATTTTAACCGGGGAGCTGTTTTTT.

This clonotype was detected only a few times. The chain carries TRBV7-9 and TRBJ2-7; 8 nucleotides align to TRBD2. CDR1 and CDR2 from the germline V gene are SEHNR and FQNEAQ (reference sequence). V gave up 5 bases and J gave up 3 bases; unmatched junction bases: 6. The CDR3 is 14 amino acids. CDR3 sequence: CASSTSGGVYEQYF. The CDR3 DNA sequence: TGTGCCAGCAGCACTTCCGGGGGGGTCTACGAGCAGTACTTC.

Of note for this clonotype: Without the conserved terminal phenylalanine or tryptophan, this CDR3 likely stems from a read error. The limits of the CDR3 on the DNA are not certain, so only TCRdb's listed CDR3 is given. V gene TRBV20-1 combines with J gene TRBJ1-1; TRBD1 is the table's D call, not checked against the DNA. The CDR3 is 12 residues long, ends included. The V gene's germline CDR1 is DFQATT and CDR2 SNEGSKA (reference sequence). The CDR3 here is CSARTTQGARAN.

In this sample, this clonotype turned up a few times. The chain is built from TRBV6-5 and TRBJ2-1, with D tentatively TRBD2 (5 bases). The germline V gene has CDR1 MNHEY and CDR2 SVGAGI. V dropped 2 bases and J dropped 10 bases, with 12 bases sitting between them. The CDR3 has 13 amino acids. CDR3 nucleotides: TGTGCCAGCAGTTACGCGGGCTTTAGGGAGCAGTTCTTC. This sequence encodes CASSYAGFREQFF.

This clonotype was counted a few times. This chain uses TRBV7-2 with TRBJ2-3, with no clear D. Germline CDR1 and CDR2: SGHTA and FQGNSA. V lost 2 bases and J lost 10, with 16 bases in between. The CDR3 has 14 amino acids. CDR3 DNA sequence: TGTGCCAGCAGCTTATATCCTACTGAAATCGCGCAGTATTTT. Encoded protein: CASSLYPTEIAQYF.

This clonotype was picked up many times. V and J are TRBV3-1 and TRBJ2-1; 15 positions match TRBD2. V lost 3 bases and J lost 7; bases outside the gene matches: 10. This CDR3 has 18 amino acids. Germline CDR1 reads LGHDT; CDR2 reads YNNKEL (reference sequence). CDR3 bases: TGTGCCAGCAGCCAGATCCCGGGACTAGCGGGAGGCCTTAATGAGCAGTTCTTC. It yields the protein CASSQIPGLAGGLNEQFF.

This chain connects TRBV5-1 to TRBJ2-1; possible D gene TRBD2, 6 bases. This CDR3 region has 13 residues. Germline values: CDR1 SGHRS, CDR2 YFSETQ. V was cut by 5 bases and J by 4 bases, with 10 bases left in between. The CDR3 region is CASSSSEYNEQFF. Written as DNA, the CDR3 is TGCGCCAGCAGTTCTAGCGAATACAATGAGCAGTTCTTC.

A few counts support this clonotype. J is TRBJ1-2 and V is TRBV7-3; 7 bases are a match to TRBD1. There are 15 residues in the CDR3. After removal of 8 bases from V and 8 bases from J, the junction contained 17 bases not matched to a gene. Germline V gene lookup returns CDR1 SGHTA and CDR2 FQGTGA. The CDR3 DNA reads TGTGCCAGCGGCGCTTCGGCGACAGGGCCGGCCGGCTACACCTTC. Its protein is CASGASATGPAGYTF.

The chain is built from TRBV29-1 and TRBJ1-2; no clear D gene. This CDR3 region has 11 residues. CDR1 SQVTM and CDR2 ANQGSEA come from the germline V gene. Trimming cost V 6 bases and J 3 bases, with 8 bases left between them. In DNA form, the CDR3 reads TGCAGCGTGGTCGTTGACTATGGCTACACCTTC. Its translation: CSVVVDYGYTF.

This chain uses TRBV9 with TRBJ1-1; no clear D gene. The ends were cut back, 1 base at V and 6 bases at J, with 13 bases in the middle. Germline CDR1 reads SGDLS; CDR2 reads YYNGEE. The CDR3 runs 14 residues. The CDR3 loop reads CASSVFGEVSEAFF. The CDR3 region has the DNA TGTGCCAGCAGCGTATTCGGGGAGGTCTCTGAAGCTTTCTTT. Using reference TRBV9 and TRBJ1-1 for the parts outside the CDR3, the full variable domain is DSGVTQTPKHLITATGQRVTLRCSPRSGDLSVYWYQQSLDQGLQFLIQYYNGEERAKGNILERFSAQQFPDLHSELNLSSLELGDSALYFCASSVFGEVSEAFFGQGTRLTVV.

In this sample, this clonotype turned up a few times. The chain carries TRBV12-3 or TRBV12-4 and TRBJ1-1; TRBD1 might be the D (5 bases). The CDR3 sequence is 14 residues long. Between the trimmed V and J ends, which lost 2 bases and 3 bases, there was a span of 10 bases. CDR3 sequence reads: CASSLKGGDTEAFF. CDR3 DNA: TGTGCCAGCAGTTTAAAGGGAGGGGACACTGAAGCTTTCTTT.

Only a few counts were recorded for this clonotype. V is TRBV7-6 and J is TRBJ1-1, with D possibly being TRBD1 (5 bases). This CDR3 has 15 residues. V lost 0 bases to trimming and J lost 3 bases, with 11 bases between them. Germline V gene sequence: CDR1 SGHVS, CDR2 FNYEAQ. The CDR3 protein is CASSLALGLDTEAFF. CDR3 bases: TGTGCCAGCAGCTTAGCGCTGGGGCTAGACACTGAAGCTTTCTTT.